This TCR beta chain originates from a study of T cell repertoires in cytomegalovirus infection. Study background: Indications came from public TCR beta signatures; they pointed to CMV infection and to a matching HLA type.

General study findings and limits: HLA-C-restricted TCR beta clonotypes specific for CMV led the ex vivo response.

The V gene's germline CDR1 is SGHTA and CDR2 FQGNSA. This CDR3 has 14 amino acids. With 5 bases removed from V and 0 bases from J, the gap between germline ends came to 10 bases. TCRdb itself ran the reads through MiXCR, one entry per CDR3 protein. The sample has about 360,000 distinct CDR3 sequences; around 18% are singletons. This clonotype was observed many times. Its antigen is not known. The chain links TRBV7-2 to TRBJ1-1, with D possibly matching TRBD1 (6 bases). The receptor was isolated from a human donor in good health (CMV status not recorded). Some clones in this sample may be carry-over from other donors' samples. Source material: PBMCs. In DNA, the CDR3 is TGTGCCAGCAGCCCGACAGGTATGAACACTGAAGCTTTCTTT. Its translation: CASSPTGMNTEAFF. Drawing the rest from reference TRBV7-2 and TRBJ1-1, the complete variable domain is GAGVSQSPSNKVTEKGKDVELRCDPISGHTALYWYRQSLGQGLEFLIYFQGNSAPDKSGLPSDRFSAERTGGSVSTLTIQRTQQEDSAVYLCASSPTGMNTEAFFGQGTRLTVV.